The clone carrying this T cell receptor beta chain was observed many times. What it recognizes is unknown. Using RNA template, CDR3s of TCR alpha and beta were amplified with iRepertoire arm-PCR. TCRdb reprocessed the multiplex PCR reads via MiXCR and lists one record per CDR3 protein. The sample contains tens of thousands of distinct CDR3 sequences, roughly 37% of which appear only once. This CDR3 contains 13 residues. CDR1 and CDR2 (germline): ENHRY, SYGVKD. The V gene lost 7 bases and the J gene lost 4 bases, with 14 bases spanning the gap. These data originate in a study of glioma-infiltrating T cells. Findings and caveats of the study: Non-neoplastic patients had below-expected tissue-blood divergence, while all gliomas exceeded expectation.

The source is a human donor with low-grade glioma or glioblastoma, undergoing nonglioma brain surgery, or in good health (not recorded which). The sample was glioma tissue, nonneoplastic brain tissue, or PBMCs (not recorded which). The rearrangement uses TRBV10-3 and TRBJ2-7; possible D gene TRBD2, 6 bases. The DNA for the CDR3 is TGTGCCATCACCCCGGGAGTCGGGTACGAGCAGTACTTC. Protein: CAITPGVGYEQYF.